The next 16 T cell receptor beta chains were all read from a single sample in a study of blood T cell repertoires in COVID-19. Sequencing was performed with immunoSEQ multiplex PCR; in TCRdb, only in-frame clones are kept and a portion is missing. The sample consists of nearly 200,000 clones, approximately 88% of them appearing once. Sequencing used PBMCs or T cells enriched from blood (not recorded which). The receptors come from a woman younger than 35 who had recovered from COVID-19.

This clone came up once. The chain uses TRBV24-1 and TRBJ2-1; 13 bases map to TRBD2. The CDR3 spans 14 residues. The germline V gene encodes CDR1 KGHDR and CDR2 SFDVKD. V was pared by 4 bases and J by 12 bases, with 5 bases of the junction left unmatched. In DNA, the CDR3 is TGTGCCACCAGTGACCCACTAGCGGGGGGGGCGCAGTTCTTC. Residues: CATSDPLAGGAQFF.

The gene calls are TRBV24-1 and TRBJ1-2; D call uncertain. CDR3 size: 14 residues. Trimming cost V 0 bases and J 2 bases, with 6 bases left between them. In germline, CDR1 is KGHDR, CDR2 SFDVKD. CDR3 protein: CATSDLTRNYGYTF. The CDR3 DNA reads TGTGCCACCAGTGATTTGACCAGGAACTATGGCTACACCTTC.

This clone was seen a few times. The V and J genes are TRBV2 and TRBJ1-6, with a possible D match to TRBD1 (6 bases). CDR1 and CDR2 from the germline V gene are SNHLY and FYNNEI. Deletions cut 6 bases from V and 5 bases from J, with 14 bases between. This CDR3 spans 15 amino acids. CDR3 residues: CASRSGDTNNSPLHF. CDR3 DNA sequence: TGTGCCAGCAGGTCAGGGGACACTAATAATTCACCCCTCCACTTT. The full variable domain, its missing parts supplied by reference TRBV2 and TRBJ1-6, is EPEVTQTPSHQVTQMGQEVILRCVPISNHLYFYWYRQILGQKVEFLVSFYNNEISEKSEIFDDQFSVERPDGSNFTLKIRSTKLEDSAMYFCASRSGDTNNSPLHFGNGTRLTVT.

V and J are TRBV9 and TRBJ2-1, with 11 bases lining up with TRBD2. CDR3 length: 16 residues. The V segment lost 4 bases and the J segment 4 bases; nucleotides outside the gene matches: 7. Looked up from germline, CDR1 is SGDLS and CDR2 is YYNGEE. Here the CDR3 reads CASSSTSGENYNEQFF. CDR3 DNA: TGTGCCAGCAGCTCGACTAGCGGGGAAAATTACAATGAGCAGTTCTTC.

This chain connects TRBV3-1 (or the pseudogene TRBV3-2) to TRBJ1-6, with D uncertain. Trimming took off 2 bases at V and 5 bases at J, with 7 bases between the two ends. The CDR3 length is 14 residues. From germline, CDR1 is LGHDT and CDR2 YNNKEL (reference sequence). The CDR3 DNA reads as TGTGCCAGCAGCCAACTACAGAATAATTCACCCCTCCACTTT. It translates to CASSQLQNNSPLHF.

The chain carries TRBV28 and TRBJ2-3, with TRBD2 identical over 7 bases. Losses at the gene ends were 4 bases for V and 6 bases for J; bases not matched to a gene: 13. CDR3 length equals 16 residues. CDR1 and CDR2 from the germline V gene are MDHEN and SYDVKM. DNA for the CDR3: TGTGCCAGCAGTTCGGGTGAGGCTAGCGGATGGGATACGCAGTATTTT. Translation: CASSSGEASGWDTQYF.

The chain is built from TRBV28 and TRBJ2-5; TRBD2 is a possible D gene (7 bases). Germline V gene data show CDR1 as MDHEN and CDR2 as SYDVKM. V was clipped by 7 bases and J by 7 bases, with 25 bases between them. The CDR3 contains 16 residues. The CDR3 DNA reads as TGTGCCAGCACAAAAATCGCTGATGGGGGGGCGGGGACCCAGTACTTC. The encoded protein is CASTKIADGGAGTQYF.

The chain has TRBV5-1 and TRBJ2-7; 11 nucleotides align to TRBD1. V shed 0 bases, J shed 0 bases, and the junction held 8 bases outside the gene matches. CDR3 length: 18 amino acids. Germline CDR1 reads SGHRS; CDR2 reads YFSETQ. The CDR3 spells CASSLERPGTGGSYEQYF. CDR3 nucleotide sequence: TGCGCCAGCAGCTTGGAAAGGCCCGGGACAGGGGGCTCCTACGAGCAGTACTTC.

This clone came up a few times. This chain connects TRBV3-1 (or the pseudogene TRBV3-2) to TRBJ1-3, with D possibly matching TRBD1 (5 bases). The V end was cut by 4 bases, the J end by 2 bases, with 15 bases between. The length of the CDR3 is 16 residues. The germline CDR1 and CDR2 sequences are LGHDT and YNNKEL (reference sequence). The CDR3 DNA is TGTGCCAGCAGCCCTGATACCAGGGCGGCTGGAAACACCATATATTTT. Translated: CASSPDTRAAGNTIYF.

This clone was counted a single time. The chain couples TRBV2 to TRBJ1-5; 8 bases are a match to TRBD1. The germline V gene encodes CDR1 SNHLY and CDR2 FYNNEI. The CDR3 is 16 residues long. With V trimmed by 4 bases and J by 0 bases, 5 bases remained unmatched. CDR3 sequence reads: CASSATGGYSNQPQHF. CDR3 nucleotide sequence: TGTGCCAGCAGTGCTACAGGGGGTTATAGCAATCAGCCCCAGCATTTT.

This chain uses TRBV9 with TRBJ2-7; possibly TRBD1 for D (6 bases). CDR3 length: 16 residues. Germline V CDR1 and CDR2: SGDLS, YYNGEE. Trimming took 1 base from V and 0 from J, leaving 14 bases between them. The CDR3 bases are TGTGCCAGCAGCGTAAGCGTCCAGGGGAGCTCCTACGAGCAGTACTTC. The encoded protein is CASSVSVQGSSYEQYF.

The V call is TRBV18, the J call TRBJ1-1; D is undetermined. CDR1 and CDR2 from the germline V gene are KGHSH and LQKENI. The CDR3 covers 14 residues. V gave up 2 bases and J gave up 1 base, with 8 bases separating them. CDR3 in amino acids: CASSPGLKNTEAFF. The CDR3 nucleotides are TGTGCCAGCTCACCAGGACTGAAGAACACTGAAGCTTTCTTT.

The chain uses TRBV27 and TRBJ2-3; 12 bases map to TRBD1. Germline CDR1 and CDR2: MNHEY and SMNVEV (reference sequence). V lost 7 bases to trimming and J lost 14 bases; unmatched junction nucleotides: 10. The CDR3 runs to 13 residues. Here the CDR3 reads CASNQPGQGAPYF. In nucleotides, the CDR3 is TGTGCCAGCAACCAACCGGGACAGGGGGCGCCGTATTTT.

In its sample, this clone was seen once. The CDR3 reads CASSQPGVAGGLAKNIQYF. The CDR3 nucleotides are TGTGCCAGTAGCCAACCGGGAGTAGCGGGGGGATTAGCCAAAAACATTCAGTACTTC. J is TRBJ2-4 and V is TRBV19, with 10 bases aligning to TRBD2. In germline, CDR1 is LNHDA, CDR2 SQIVND (reference sequence). The CDR3 is 19 residues long. V lost 6 bases and J lost 0; bases outside the gene matches: 14.

The gene calls are TRBV5-1 and TRBJ1-3; the match to TRBD1 covers 10 bases. Germline trimming cut 3 bases from V and 0 bases from J; bases unmatched to any gene: 6. Per the germline V gene, CDR1 is SGHRS and CDR2 is YFSETQ. The CDR3 consists of 17 residues. CDR3 sequence: CASSYFGQGDSGNTIYF. As DNA, the CDR3 is TGCGCCAGCAGCTATTTCGGACAGGGGGACTCTGGAAACACCATATATTTT.

The CDR3 loop reads CASSATGRTQETQYF. The CDR3 DNA reads as TGTGCCAGCAGCGCGACAGGGCGGACCCAAGAGACCCAGTACTTC. The chain is built from TRBV9 and TRBJ2-5; 7 bases agree with TRBD1. The trim removed 3 bases at V and 1 base at J, leaving 6 bases unmatched. Germline values: CDR1 SGDLS, CDR2 YYNGEE. The CDR3 has 15 residues.